This T cell receptor beta chain was captured by sequencing in a study of blood T cell repertoires in COVID-19. Study details: T cells, B-cell-depleted T cells, or PBMCs supplied cDNA or gDNA.

This clone was recorded once. In germline, CDR1 is SGDLS, CDR2 YYNGEE. The ends lost 2 bases at V and 0 bases at J; junction bases unmatched: 4. The CDR3 is 15 amino acids. Per the study methods: Cell counts per sample came from amplifying reference gene primers. TCRdb keeps only in-frame clones here, not all; method: immunoSEQ multiplex PCR. The V and J calls and clone size were taken over from that table, and D and trimming were inferred from the DNA. The sample holds under 250,000 clones, about nine tenths seen once. Participants spanned ages about 18 to 90 years and resided in around 25 US areas. Researchers sorted participants into cohorts using their self-reported clinical history.

Sequencing was carried out using PBMCs or T cells enriched from blood (not recorded which). The TCR originated in a young woman with acute COVID-19. The chain carries TRBV9 and TRBJ1-1; 7 nucleotides match TRBD1. The CDR3 loop reads CASSVADRLNTEAFF. Here the CDR3 DNA reads TGTGCCAGCAGCGTCGCGGACAGGCTGAACACTGAAGCTTTCTTT.